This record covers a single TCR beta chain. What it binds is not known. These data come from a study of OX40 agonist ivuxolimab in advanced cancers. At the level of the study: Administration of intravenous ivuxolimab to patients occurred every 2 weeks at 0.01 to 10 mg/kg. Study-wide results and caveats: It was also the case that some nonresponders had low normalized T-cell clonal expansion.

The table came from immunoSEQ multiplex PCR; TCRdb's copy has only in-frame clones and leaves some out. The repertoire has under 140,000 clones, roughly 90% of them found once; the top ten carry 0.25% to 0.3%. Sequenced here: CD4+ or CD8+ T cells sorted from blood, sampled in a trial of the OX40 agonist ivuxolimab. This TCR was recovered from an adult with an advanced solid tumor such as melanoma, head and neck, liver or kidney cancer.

CDR3 region: CASSSGTGRTDTQYF. As DNA, the CDR3 is TGTGCCAGCAGCTCCGGCACAGGGCGCACAGATACGCAGTATTTT. The gene calls are TRBV11-3 and TRBJ2-3; D is perhaps TRBD1 (6 bases). V lost 4 bases to trimming and J lost 1 base, with 12 bases between them. The germline gives CDR1 SGHNT, CDR2 YENEEA. This CDR3 has 15 amino acids.